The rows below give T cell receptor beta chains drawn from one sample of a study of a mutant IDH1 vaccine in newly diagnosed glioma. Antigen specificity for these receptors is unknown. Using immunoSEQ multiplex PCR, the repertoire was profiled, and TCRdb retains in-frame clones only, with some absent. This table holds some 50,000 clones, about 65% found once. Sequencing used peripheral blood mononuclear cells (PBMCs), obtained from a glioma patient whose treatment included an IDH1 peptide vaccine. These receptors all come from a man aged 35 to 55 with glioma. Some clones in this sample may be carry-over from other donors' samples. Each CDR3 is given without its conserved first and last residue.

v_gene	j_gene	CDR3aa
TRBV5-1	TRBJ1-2	ASSSDTGTPGGYT
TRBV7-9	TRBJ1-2	ASTLGGPNYGYT
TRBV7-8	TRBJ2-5	ASSLGAGAGPETQY
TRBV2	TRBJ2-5	ASRGTSGRYQETQY
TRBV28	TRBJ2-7	ASMWVVPYEQY
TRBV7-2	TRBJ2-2	ASRDNTGELF
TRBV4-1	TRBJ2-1	ASSQGRGFYNEQF
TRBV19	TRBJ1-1	ASSTSGSEAF
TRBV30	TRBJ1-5	AWGREGRNQPQH
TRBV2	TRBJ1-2	ASSDLDGYT
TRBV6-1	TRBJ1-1	ASSLPGGVEAF